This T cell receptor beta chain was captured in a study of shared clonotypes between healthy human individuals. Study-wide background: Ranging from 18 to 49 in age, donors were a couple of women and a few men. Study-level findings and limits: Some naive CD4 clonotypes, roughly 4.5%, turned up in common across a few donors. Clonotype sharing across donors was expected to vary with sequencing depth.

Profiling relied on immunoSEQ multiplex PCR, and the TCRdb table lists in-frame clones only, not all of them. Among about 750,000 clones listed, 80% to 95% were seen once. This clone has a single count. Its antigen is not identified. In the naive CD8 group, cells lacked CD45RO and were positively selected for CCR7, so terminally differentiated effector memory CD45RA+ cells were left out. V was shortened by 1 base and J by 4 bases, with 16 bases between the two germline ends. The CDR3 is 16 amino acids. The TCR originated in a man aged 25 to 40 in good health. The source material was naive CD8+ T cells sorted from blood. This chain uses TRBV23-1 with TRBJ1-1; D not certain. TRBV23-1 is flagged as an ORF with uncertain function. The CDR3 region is CASSQWRVTGGTEAFF. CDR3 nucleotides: TGCGCCAGCAGTCAATGGAGGGTGACTGGCGGCACTGAAGCTTTCTTT.